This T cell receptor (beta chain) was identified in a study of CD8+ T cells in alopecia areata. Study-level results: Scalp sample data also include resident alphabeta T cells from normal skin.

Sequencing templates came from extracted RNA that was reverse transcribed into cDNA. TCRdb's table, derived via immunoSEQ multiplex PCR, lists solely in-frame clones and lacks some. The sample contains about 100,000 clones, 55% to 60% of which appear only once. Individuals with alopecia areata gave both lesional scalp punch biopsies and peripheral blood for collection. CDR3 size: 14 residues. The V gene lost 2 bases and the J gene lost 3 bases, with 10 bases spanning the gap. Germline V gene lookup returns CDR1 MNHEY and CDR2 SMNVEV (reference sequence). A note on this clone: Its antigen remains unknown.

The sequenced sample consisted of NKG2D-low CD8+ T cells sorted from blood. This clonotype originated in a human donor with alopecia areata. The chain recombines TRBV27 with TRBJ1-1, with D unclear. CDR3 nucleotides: TGTGCCAGCAGTTTACAGGCGGGGTACACTGAAGCTTTCTTT. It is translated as CASSLQAGYTEAFF.